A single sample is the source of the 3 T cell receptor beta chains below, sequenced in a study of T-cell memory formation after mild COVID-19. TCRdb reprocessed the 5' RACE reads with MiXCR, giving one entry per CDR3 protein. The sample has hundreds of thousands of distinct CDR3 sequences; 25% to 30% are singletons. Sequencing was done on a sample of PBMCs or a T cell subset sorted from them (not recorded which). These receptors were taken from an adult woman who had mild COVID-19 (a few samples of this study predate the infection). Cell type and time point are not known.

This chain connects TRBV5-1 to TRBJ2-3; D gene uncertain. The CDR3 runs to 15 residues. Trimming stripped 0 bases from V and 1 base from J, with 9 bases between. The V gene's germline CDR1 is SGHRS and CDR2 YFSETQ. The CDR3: CASSLGESGTDTQYF. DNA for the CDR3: TGCGCCAGCAGCTTGGGTGAATCCGGCACAGATACGCAGTATTTT.

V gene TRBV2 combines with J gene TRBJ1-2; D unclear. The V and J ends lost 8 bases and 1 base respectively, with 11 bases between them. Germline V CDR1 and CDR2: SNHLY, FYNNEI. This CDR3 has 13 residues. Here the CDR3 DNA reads TGTGCCAGCGATGAGGAGGGTAACTATGGCTACACCTTC. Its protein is CASDEEGNYGYTF.

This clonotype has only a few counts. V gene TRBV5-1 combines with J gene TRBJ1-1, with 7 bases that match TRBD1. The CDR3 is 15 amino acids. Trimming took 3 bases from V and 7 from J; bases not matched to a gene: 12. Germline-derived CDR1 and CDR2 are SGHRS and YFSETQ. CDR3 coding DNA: TGCGCCAGCAGCTACCTGGGAGGGGGCGAAGGTGAAGCTTTCTTT. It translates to CASSYLGGGEGEAFF. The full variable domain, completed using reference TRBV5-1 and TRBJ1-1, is KAGVTQTPRYLIKTRGQQVTLSCSPISGHRSVSWYQQTPGQGLQFLFEYFSETQRNKGNFPGRFSGRQFSNSRSEMNVSTLELGDSALYLCASSYLGGGEGEAFFGQGTRLTVV.